The sequence of this T cell receptor beta chain was determined in a study of CD8+ T cells in alopecia areata. Whole-study results and caveats: More clonal than normal scalp was lesional scalp, particularly alopecia totalis/universalis. TCRs were shared less clearly across patients than in mice, possibly for HLA-related reasons.

V dropped 9 bases and J dropped 1 base, with 16 bases sitting between them. This CDR3 is 14 amino acids long. The germline V gene encodes CDR1 KGHSH and CDR2 LQKENI. Reverse transcribed after extraction, RNA yielded cDNA as the sequencing template. Sequencing used immunoSEQ multiplex PCR; TCRdb keeps in-frame clones, though not all of them. The sample shows over 150,000 clones, roughly three fifths of them seen only once. This clone occurred a few times. Its antigen is currently unknown. V usage is TRBV18 and J usage is TRBJ2-7; D may correspond to TRBD1 or TRBD2 (5 bases each). The specimen sequenced was CD8+ T cells sorted from blood. The clonotype originates from a human donor in good health. The CDR3 DNA sequence: TGTGCCAGTTCGCCCCCGGGACCGTCCTACGAGCAGTACTTC. Translated: CASSPPGPSYEQYF. Full variable domain (outside the CDR3, taken from reference TRBV18 and TRBJ2-7): NAGVMQNPRHLVRRRGQEARLRCSPMKGHSHVYWYRQLPEEGLKFMVYLQKENIIDESGMPKERFSAEFPKEGPSILRIQQVVRGDSAAYFCASSPPGPSYEQYFGPGTRLTVT.